These 23 T cell receptor beta chains originate from one sample sequenced in a study of shared clonotypes between healthy human individuals. The repertoire was sequenced with immunoSEQ multiplex PCR; TCRdb's copy has only in-frame clones and lacks some. Among under 600,000 clones listed, around three quarters were seen once. Sequencing was performed on PBMCs. The receptors derive from a woman aged 35 to 49 in good health. Some clones in this sample may be carry-over from other donors' samples.

The count of this clone is one. This chain connects TRBV4-2 to TRBJ2-7, with 8 bases identical to TRBD2. The CDR3 covers 18 residues. With V trimmed by 0 bases and J by 6 bases, 16 bases remained unmatched. Germline assignment: CDR1 LGHNA and CDR2 YNFKEQ. The CDR3 nucleotides read TGTGCCAGCAGCCAAGAGGGGGGTTATAGAGCGGGAGTGGCCGAGCAGTACTTC. Translating gives CASSQEGGYRAGVAEQYF.

In this sample, this clone turned up a few times. The chain couples TRBV18 to TRBJ2-3; TRBD2 aligns across 8 bases. The CDR3 covers 16 residues. Germline CDR1 is KGHSH and CDR2 is LQKENI. With 3 bases clipped from V and 0 bases from J, the junction kept 5 bases outside the gene matches. The CDR3 reads CASSPLPSGSTDTQYF. The CDR3 coding sequence is TGTGCCAGCTCACCCCTCCCTAGCGGGAGCACAGATACGCAGTATTTT.

The count of this clone is one. The same CDR3 arises from other DNA sequences in this sample as well. The genes are TRBV28 and TRBJ1-5; D call uncertain. Per germline, CDR1 MDHEN and CDR2 SYDVKM. Trimming removed 3 bases at V and 2 bases at J, with 2 bases between. The CDR3 has 12 amino acids. DNA for the CDR3: TGTGCCAGCAGTTTCGGCAATCAGCCCCAGCATTTT. Translated: CASSFGNQPQHF.

This chain links TRBV10-2 with TRBJ2-1; D not resolved. Germline V gene sequence: CDR1 WSHSY, CDR2 SAAADI. The germline V and J ends were trimmed by 5 bases and 1 base, with 9 bases remaining between them. This CDR3 has 14 amino acids. This chain's CDR3 is CASSSARSYNEQFF. The CDR3 nucleotides are TGCGCCAGCAGTTCGGCTAGATCCTACAATGAGCAGTTCTTC.

V is TRBV11-2 and J is TRBJ2-1, with 8 bases lining up with TRBD2. CDR1 and CDR2 from the germline V gene are SGHAT and FQNNGV. With V trimmed by 4 bases and J by 0 bases, 5 bases remained unmatched. The CDR3 is 16 residues long. CDR3 sequence: CASSSYSGNSYNEQFF. CDR3 bases: TGTGCCAGCAGCTCCTATAGCGGGAACTCCTACAATGAGCAGTTCTTC.

This sequence joins TRBV18 and TRBJ1-2; D remains unclear. With 0 bases removed from V and 8 bases from J, the gap between germline ends came to 10 bases. Germline CDR1 is KGHSH and CDR2 is LQKENI. CDR3 length equals 13 residues. The CDR3 protein is CASSPPASEGYTF. The CDR3 nucleotides read TGTGCCAGCTCACCACCGGCCTCGGAGGGCTACACCTTC.

In its sample, this clone was seen once. The V call is TRBV11-3, the J call TRBJ2-1; D possibly corresponds to TRBD2 (6 bases). The CDR3 contains 16 residues. Germline V gene data show CDR1 as SGHNT and CDR2 as YENEEA. Trimming removed 5 bases from V and 7 bases from J, with 21 bases in between. CDR3 DNA: TGTGCCAGCAGCCCGATCGGAGGGGCCGTCCAGAATGAGCAGTTCTTC. Its protein product is CASSPIGGAVQNEQFF.

The V and J genes are TRBV2 and TRBJ2-5; D uncertain. CDR3 length equals 12 residues. Looked up from germline, CDR1 is SNHLY and CDR2 is FYNNEI. Trimming took off 5 bases at V and 4 bases at J, with 8 bases between the two ends. The CDR3 region has the DNA TGTGCCAGCAGTAGGAACCGAGAGACCCAGTACTTC. This translates into CASSRNRETQYF.

Concerning this clone itself: A much larger clone differs from this one at a single base, so this may be a read error. The sample carries other DNA sequences with the same CDR3. V and J are TRBV30 and TRBJ2-5; a weak D match, TRBD2 (6 bases). Germline V gene sequence: CDR1 GTSNPN, CDR2 SVGIG (reference sequence). V was pared by 3 bases and J by 4 bases, with 27 bases between. The CDR3 totals 18 residues. CDR3 loop: CAWREPRKGGRSAETQYF. The CDR3 DNA is TGTGCCTGGAGGGAACCCAGGAAGGGAGGCCGTAGTGCAGAGACCCAGTACTTC. Using reference TRBV30 and TRBJ2-5 for the parts outside the CDR3, the full variable domain is SQTIHQWPATLVQPVGSPLSLECTVEGTSNPNLYWYRQAAGRGLQLLFYSVGIGQISSEVPQNLSASRPQDRQFILSSKKLLLSDSGFYLCAWREPRKGGRSAETQYFGPGTRLLVL.

The chain uses TRBV9 and TRBJ2-1; D might be TRBD2 (6 bases). From germline, CDR1 is SGDLS and CDR2 YYNGEE. The CDR3 spans 13 residues. The germline V and J ends were trimmed by 1 base and 7 bases, with 9 bases remaining between them. The CDR3 sequence is CASSVSSANEQFF. The CDR3 DNA reads TGTGCCAGCAGCGTATCTAGCGCTAATGAGCAGTTCTTC.

Points on this clone: A far larger clone is off by one base, so a read error is likely. The chain links TRBV28 to TRBJ1-1, with unresolved D. Per germline, CDR1 MDHEN and CDR2 SYDVKM. The CDR3 totals 12 residues. This chain's CDR3 is CASSFPSTEALF. The CDR3 DNA is TGTGCCAGCAGTTTCCCCAGTACTGAAGCTCTCTTT.

J is TRBJ2-1 and V is TRBV4-1, with 10 bases fitting TRBD1. J was trimmed by 4 bases and V by 4 bases; bases with no gene match: 7. The CDR3 length is 16 residues. In germline, CDR1 is MGHRA, CDR2 YSYEKL. CDR3 sequence: CASSPGQGGIYNEQFF. CDR3 DNA sequence: TGCGCCAGCAGCCCCGGACAGGGGGGGATATACAATGAGCAGTTCTTC.

This sequence joins TRBV2 and TRBJ1-1; D ambiguous. Per the germline V gene, CDR1 is SNHLY and CDR2 is FYNNEI. V was clipped by 8 bases and J by 3 bases, with 13 bases between them. The CDR3 is made up of 13 amino acids. The CDR3 protein is CASVRVVDTEAFF. The CDR3 coding sequence is TGTGCCAGCGTCCGGGTGGTGGACACTGAAGCTTTCTTT.

The rearrangement links TRBV5-1 to TRBJ2-7; TRBD2 agrees at 9 bases. Germline-derived CDR1 and CDR2 are SGHRS and YFSETQ. The CDR3 loop spans 18 amino acids. V trimming: 1 base; J trimming: 3 bases; junction bases outside the gene matches: 14. The CDR3 reads CASSLWGSGSGSFYEQYF. The CDR3 DNA follows: TGCGCCAGCAGCTTGTGGGGGTCGGGTAGCGGGAGTTTCTACGAGCAGTACTTC.

The chain has TRBV11-2 and TRBJ2-7; TRBD1 matches 8 bases. CDR1 is SGHAT, CDR2 FQNNGV, per germline. J lost 3 bases, V lost 1 base, and 5 bases had no gene match. The CDR3 covers 15 residues. The CDR3 DNA is TGTGCCAGCAGCTTAGCCTGGGGACAGGACTACGAGCAGTACTTC. Translating gives CASSLAWGQDYEQYF.

V usage is TRBV30 and J usage is TRBJ2-3; D not certain. CDR3 length: 10 residues. V gave up 2 bases and J gave up 6 bases, with 3 bases separating them. Looked up from germline, CDR1 is GTSNPN and CDR2 is SVGIG (reference sequence). The CDR3 sequence is CAWSTDTQYF. The CDR3 DNA is TGTGCCTGGAGTACGGATACGCAGTATTTT.

The V call is TRBV4-3, the J call TRBJ1-3; no clear D gene. CDR3 length: 14 amino acids. Germline values: CDR1 LGHNA, CDR2 YSLEER. V shed 4 bases and J shed 8 bases, with 15 bases lying between them. The CDR3 protein is CASSPNTASDTIYF. CDR3 DNA: TGCGCCAGCAGCCCCAACACGGCTTCGGACACCATATATTTT.

The chain combines TRBV7-3 with TRBJ2-1, with D uncertain. CDR1 SGHTA and CDR2 FQGTGA come from the germline V gene. Between the trimmed V and J ends, which lost 5 bases and 5 bases, there was a span of 10 bases. The CDR3 length is 13 residues. The CDR3 reads CASSTGPNNEQFF. Here the CDR3 DNA reads TGTGCCAGCAGCACCGGACCGAACAATGAGCAGTTCTTC.

The chain links TRBV5-4 to TRBJ2-7; TRBD2 matches at 7 bases. Looked up from germline, CDR1 is SGHNT and CDR2 is YYREEE (reference sequence). With 7 bases clipped from V and 3 bases from J, the junction kept 10 bases outside the gene matches. The CDR3 loop spans 14 amino acids. The DNA for the CDR3 is TGTGCCAGCGCCTCGAGCGGGGACCTCTACGAGCAGTACTTC. Amino acids: CASASSGDLYEQYF.

This chain links TRBV5-5 with TRBJ1-3; D perhaps matches TRBD1 (6 bases). The CDR3 loop spans 14 amino acids. The germline CDR1 and CDR2 sequences are SGHKS and YYEKEE (reference sequence). Trimming removed 0 bases at V and 2 bases at J, with 6 bases between. The CDR3 is CASSLGQAGNTIYF. The CDR3 DNA reads as TGTGCCAGCAGCTTGGGACAGGCTGGAAACACCATATATTTT.

CDR3 protein: CASSLAGTGRLSYEQYF. The CDR3 region has the DNA TGTGCCAGCAGTTTGGCCGGGACAGGTCGACTCTCCTACGAGCAGTACTTC. The V and J genes are TRBV28 and TRBJ2-7; 8 nucleotides align to TRBD1. J gave up 0 bases and V 3 bases, and 10 bases lay outside the gene matches. The length of the CDR3 is 17 residues. Germline CDR1 and CDR2: MDHEN and SYDVKM.

DNA of the CDR3: TGTGCCAGCAGATCCCAGGGACAGGGGTTTGGAAACACCATATATTTT. Translated, it gives CASRSQGQGFGNTIYF. V usage is TRBV27 and J usage is TRBJ1-3; 10 bases map to TRBD1. Germline V CDR1 and CDR2: MNHEY, SMNVEV (reference sequence). V was pared by 6 bases and J by 3 bases, with 8 bases of the junction left unmatched. This CDR3 spans 16 amino acids.

This clone was seen a single time. This sequence joins TRBV5-4 and TRBJ1-2; D remains unclear. Deletions cut 0 bases from V and 8 bases from J, with 14 bases between. Germline V gene lookup returns CDR1 SGHNT and CDR2 YYREEE (reference sequence). This CDR3 region has 14 residues. The CDR3 DNA follows: TGTGCCAGCAGCTTGGACGTTGGTGTGAGAGGCTACACCTTC. Translated, it gives CASSLDVGVRGYTF.